The clone carrying this T cell receptor beta chain appeared a few times. Its cognate antigen is unknown. TCRdb keeps only in-frame clones here, not all; method: immunoSEQ multiplex PCR. Of over 1,000 clones in the sample, about 75% were seen once. This specimen comes from a study of CD8 T cell repertoires and HIV-1 epitope variants. The wider study: T cells were stimulated with Twenty-five Gag and Nef peptides separately. Cultures ran 10 days, with IL-2, IL-7 and IL-15 added on days 3 and 7.

V was clipped by 0 bases and J by 7 bases, with 4 bases between them. The length of the CDR3 is 13 residues. CDR1 is SEHNR, CDR2 FQNEAQ, per germline (reference sequence). Points from the study as a whole: About five clonotypes recognized Nef KF9, one HW9, none TAALDMSHF.

The sequence came from a male donor with HIV. J is TRBJ1-6 and V is TRBV7-9; D is uncertain. Sequenced sample: cultured CD8+ T cells derived from PBMCs. CDR3 bases: TGTGCCAGCAGCTTAGCCCGGAATTCACCCCTCCACTTT. Translating it yields CASSLARNSPLHF.